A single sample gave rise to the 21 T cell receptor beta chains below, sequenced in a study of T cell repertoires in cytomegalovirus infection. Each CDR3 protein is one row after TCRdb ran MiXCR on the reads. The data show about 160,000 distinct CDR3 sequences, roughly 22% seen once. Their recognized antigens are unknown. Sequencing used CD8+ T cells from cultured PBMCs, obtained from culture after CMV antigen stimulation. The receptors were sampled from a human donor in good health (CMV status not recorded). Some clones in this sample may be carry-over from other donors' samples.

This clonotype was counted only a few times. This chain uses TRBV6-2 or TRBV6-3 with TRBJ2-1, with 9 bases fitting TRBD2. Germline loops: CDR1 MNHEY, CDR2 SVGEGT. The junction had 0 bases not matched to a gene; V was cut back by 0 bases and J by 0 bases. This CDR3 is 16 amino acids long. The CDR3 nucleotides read TGTGCCAGCAGTTACTCGCGGGGGGGCTCCTACAATGAGCAGTTCTTC. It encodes CASSYSRGGSYNEQFF.

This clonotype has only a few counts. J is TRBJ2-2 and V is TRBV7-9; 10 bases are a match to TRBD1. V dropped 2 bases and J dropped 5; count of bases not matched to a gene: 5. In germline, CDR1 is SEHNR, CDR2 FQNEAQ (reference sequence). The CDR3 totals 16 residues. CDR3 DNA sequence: TGTGCCAGCAGCTTATCACGGACAGGGGGGACCGGGGAGCTGTTTTTT. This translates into CASSLSRTGGTGELFF.

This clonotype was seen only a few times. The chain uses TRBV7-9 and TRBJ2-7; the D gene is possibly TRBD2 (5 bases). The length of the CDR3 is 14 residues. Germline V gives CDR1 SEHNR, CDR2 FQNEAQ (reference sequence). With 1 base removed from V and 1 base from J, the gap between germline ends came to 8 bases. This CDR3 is CASSLVAQSYEQYF. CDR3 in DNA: TGTGCCAGCAGCTTAGTAGCGCAGTCCTACGAGCAGTACTTC.

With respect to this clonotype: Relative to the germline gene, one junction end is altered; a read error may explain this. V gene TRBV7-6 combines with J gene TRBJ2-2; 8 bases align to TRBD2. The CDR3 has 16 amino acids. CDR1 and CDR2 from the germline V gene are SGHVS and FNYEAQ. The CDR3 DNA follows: TGTGCCAGCAGCTTACCAAGACTAGCGAAGACCGGGGAGCTGTTTTTT. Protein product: CASSLPRLAKTGELFF.

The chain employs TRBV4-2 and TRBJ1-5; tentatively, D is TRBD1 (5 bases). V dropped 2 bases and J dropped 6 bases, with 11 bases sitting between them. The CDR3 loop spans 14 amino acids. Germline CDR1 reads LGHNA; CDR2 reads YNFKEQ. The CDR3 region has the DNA TGTGCCAGCAGCCAAAACAGGTTGAGTCAGCCCCAGCATTTT. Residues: CASSQNRLSQPQHF.

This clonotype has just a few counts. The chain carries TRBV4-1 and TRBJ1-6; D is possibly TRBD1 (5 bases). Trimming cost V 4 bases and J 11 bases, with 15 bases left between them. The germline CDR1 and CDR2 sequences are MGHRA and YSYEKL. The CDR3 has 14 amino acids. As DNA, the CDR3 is TGCGCCAGCAGCCCCGGTGGGGGAACGACACCCCTCCACTTT. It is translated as CASSPGGGTTPLHF.

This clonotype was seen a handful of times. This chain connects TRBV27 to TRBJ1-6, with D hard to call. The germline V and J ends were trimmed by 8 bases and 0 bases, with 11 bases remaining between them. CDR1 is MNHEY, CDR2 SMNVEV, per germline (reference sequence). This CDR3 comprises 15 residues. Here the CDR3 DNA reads TGTGCCAGCCGTCGCGGCAGCTCCTATAATTCACCCCTCCACTTT. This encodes CASRRGSSYNSPLHF.

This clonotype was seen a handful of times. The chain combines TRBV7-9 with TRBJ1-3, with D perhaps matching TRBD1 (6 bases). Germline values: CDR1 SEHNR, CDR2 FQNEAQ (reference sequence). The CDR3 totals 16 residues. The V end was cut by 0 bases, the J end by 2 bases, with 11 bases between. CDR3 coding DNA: TGTGCCAGCAGCTTAGCAGGGGGTCAGACTGGAAACACCATATATTTT. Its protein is CASSLAGGQTGNTIYF.

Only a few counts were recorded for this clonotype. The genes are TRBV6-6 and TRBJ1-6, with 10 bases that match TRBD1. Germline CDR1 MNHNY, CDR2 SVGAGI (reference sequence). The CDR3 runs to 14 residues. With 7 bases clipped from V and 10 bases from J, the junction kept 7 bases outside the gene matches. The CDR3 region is CASKEGQGISPLHF. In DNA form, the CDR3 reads TGTGCCAGCAAGGAGGGACAGGGGATCTCACCCCTCCACTTT.

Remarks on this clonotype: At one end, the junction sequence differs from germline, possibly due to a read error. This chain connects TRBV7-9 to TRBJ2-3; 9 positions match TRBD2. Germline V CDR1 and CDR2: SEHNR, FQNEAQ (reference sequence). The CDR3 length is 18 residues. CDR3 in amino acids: CASSHAHRRGGPTDTQYF. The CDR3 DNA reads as TGTGCTAGCAGCCACGCCCACCGGCGGGGGGGCCCCACAGATACGCAGTATTTT. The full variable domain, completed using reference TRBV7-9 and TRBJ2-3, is DTGVSQNPRHKITKRGQNVTFRCDPISEHNRLYWYRQTLGQGPEFLTYFQNEAQLEKSRLLSDRFSAERPKGSFSTLEIQRTEQGDSAMYLCASSHAHRRGGPTDTQYFGPGTRLTVL.

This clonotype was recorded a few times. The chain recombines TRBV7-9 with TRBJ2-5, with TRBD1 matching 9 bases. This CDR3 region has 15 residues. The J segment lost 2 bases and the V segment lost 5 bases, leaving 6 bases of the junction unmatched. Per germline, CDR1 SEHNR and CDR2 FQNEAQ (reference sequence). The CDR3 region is CASSRPGQGQETQYF. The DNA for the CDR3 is TGTGCCAGCAGCCGACCGGGACAGGGTCAAGAGACCCAGTACTTC.

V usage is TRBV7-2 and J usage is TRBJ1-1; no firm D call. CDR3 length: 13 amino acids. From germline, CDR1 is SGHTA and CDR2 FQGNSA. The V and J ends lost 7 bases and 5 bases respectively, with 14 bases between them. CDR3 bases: TGTGCCAGCACCCACGTGGCTGGGACTGAAGCTTTCTTT. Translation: CASTHVAGTEAFF.

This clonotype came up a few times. The CDR3 is CASSLGTQGYEQYF. In nucleotides, the CDR3 is TGTGCCAGCAGCCTCGGGACCCAGGGCTACGAGCAGTACTTC. This chain connects TRBV7-8 to TRBJ2-7; D could derive from TRBD1 or TRBD2 (5 bases each). This CDR3 is 14 amino acids long. Trimming cost V 5 bases and J 3 bases, with 14 bases left between them. Per germline, CDR1 SGHVS and CDR2 FQNEAQ.

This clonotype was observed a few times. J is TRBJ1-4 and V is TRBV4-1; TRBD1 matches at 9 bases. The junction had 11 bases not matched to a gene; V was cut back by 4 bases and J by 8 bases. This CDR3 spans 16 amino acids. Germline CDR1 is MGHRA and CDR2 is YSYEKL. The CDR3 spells CASSLPSGTGFEKLFF. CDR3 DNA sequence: TGCGCCAGCAGCCTTCCGTCCGGGACAGGGTTCGAAAAACTGTTTTTT.

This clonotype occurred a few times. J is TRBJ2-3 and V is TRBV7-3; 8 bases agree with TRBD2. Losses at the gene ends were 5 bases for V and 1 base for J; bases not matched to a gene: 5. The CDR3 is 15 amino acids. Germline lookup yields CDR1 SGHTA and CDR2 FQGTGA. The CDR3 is CASSPSSGRTDTQYF. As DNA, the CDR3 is TGTGCCAGCAGCCCATCTAGCGGGCGCACAGATACGCAGTATTTT.

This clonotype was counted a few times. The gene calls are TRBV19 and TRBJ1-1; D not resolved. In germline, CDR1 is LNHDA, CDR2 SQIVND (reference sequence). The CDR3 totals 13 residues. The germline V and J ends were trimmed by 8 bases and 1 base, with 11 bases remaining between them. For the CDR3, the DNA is TGTGCCAGTTCTCCCGACTGGAACACTGAAGCTTTCTTT. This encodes CASSPDWNTEAFF.

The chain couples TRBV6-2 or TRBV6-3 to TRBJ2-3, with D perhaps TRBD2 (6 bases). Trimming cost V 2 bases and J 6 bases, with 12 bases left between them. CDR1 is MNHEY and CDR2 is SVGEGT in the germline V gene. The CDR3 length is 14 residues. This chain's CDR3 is CASSYPGTADTQYF. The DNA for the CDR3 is TGTGCCAGCAGTTACCCGGGGACTGCGGATACGCAGTATTTT.

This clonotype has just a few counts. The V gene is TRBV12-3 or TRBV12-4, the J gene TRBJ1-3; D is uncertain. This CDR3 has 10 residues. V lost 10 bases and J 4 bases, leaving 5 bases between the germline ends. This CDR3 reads CAIKGNTIYF. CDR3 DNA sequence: TGTGCCATCAAGGGAAACACCATATATTTT.

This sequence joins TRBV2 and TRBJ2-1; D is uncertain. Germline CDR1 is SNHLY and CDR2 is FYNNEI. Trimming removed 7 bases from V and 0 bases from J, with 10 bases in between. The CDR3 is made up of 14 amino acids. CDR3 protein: CASIGDSSYNEQFF. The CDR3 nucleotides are TGTGCCAGCATAGGTGATAGCTCCTACAATGAGCAGTTCTTC.

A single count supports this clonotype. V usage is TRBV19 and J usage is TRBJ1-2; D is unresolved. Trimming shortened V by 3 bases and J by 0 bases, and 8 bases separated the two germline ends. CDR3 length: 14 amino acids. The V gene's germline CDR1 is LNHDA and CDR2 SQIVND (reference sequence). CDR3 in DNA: TGTGCCAGTAGTATCAGCCAGTCTAACTATGGCTACACCTTC. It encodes CASSISQSNYGYTF.

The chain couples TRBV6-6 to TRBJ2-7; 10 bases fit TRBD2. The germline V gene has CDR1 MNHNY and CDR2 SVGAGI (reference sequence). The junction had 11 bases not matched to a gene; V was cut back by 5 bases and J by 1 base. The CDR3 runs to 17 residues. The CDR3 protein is CASSTGLAGARSYEQYF. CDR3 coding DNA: TGTGCCAGCAGTACGGGGCTAGCGGGGGCCCGGTCCTACGAGCAGTACTTC.